This T cell receptor (beta chain) stems from a study of human T cells and chemical hapten exposure. Study as a whole: Throughout a study of roughly 24 weeks, patients underwent weekly scalp administration of diphenylcyclopropenone doses.

TCRdb reprocessed the RACE reads with MiXCR, giving one entry per CDR3 protein. The profile shows roughly 100,000 distinct CDR3 sequences, approximately 12% of them singletons. The CDR3 extends over 13 amino acids. V lost 3 bases and J 3 bases, leaving 8 bases between the germline ends. Germline lookup yields CDR1 SGHTA and CDR2 FQGNSA. This clonotype was detected many times. Regarding time point: pre-sensitization, week 0. Treatment here: therapeutic diphenylcyclopropenone sensitization with weekly scalp DPC. Blood, whole and unfractionated, served as the source for total RNA extraction. The chain couples TRBV7-2 to TRBJ1-1, with no clear D. This receptor was identified in a woman aged 50 to 65 with alopecia areata. Some clones in this sample may be carry-over from other donors' samples. This material consisted of whole blood, taken in connection with sensitization to the hapten diphenylcyclopropenone (DPC). DNA of the CDR3: TGTGCCAGCAGCTTTAGTGCAGACACTGAAGCTTTCTTT. Its translation: CASSFSADTEAFF.